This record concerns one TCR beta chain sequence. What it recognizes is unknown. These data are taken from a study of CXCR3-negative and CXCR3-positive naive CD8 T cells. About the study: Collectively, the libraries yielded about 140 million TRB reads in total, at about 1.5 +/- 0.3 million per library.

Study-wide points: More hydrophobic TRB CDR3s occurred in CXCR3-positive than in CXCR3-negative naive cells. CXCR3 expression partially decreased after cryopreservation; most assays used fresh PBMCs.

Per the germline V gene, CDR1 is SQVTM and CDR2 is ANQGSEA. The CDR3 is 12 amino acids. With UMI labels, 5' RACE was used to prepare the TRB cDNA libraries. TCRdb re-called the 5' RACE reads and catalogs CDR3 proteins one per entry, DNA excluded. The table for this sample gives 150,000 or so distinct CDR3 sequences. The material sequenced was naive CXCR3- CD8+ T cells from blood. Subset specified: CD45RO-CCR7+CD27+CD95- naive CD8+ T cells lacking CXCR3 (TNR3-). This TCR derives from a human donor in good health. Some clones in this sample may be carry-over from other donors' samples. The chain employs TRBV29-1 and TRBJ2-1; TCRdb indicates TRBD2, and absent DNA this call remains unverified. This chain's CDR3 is CSASSGGSEQFF.